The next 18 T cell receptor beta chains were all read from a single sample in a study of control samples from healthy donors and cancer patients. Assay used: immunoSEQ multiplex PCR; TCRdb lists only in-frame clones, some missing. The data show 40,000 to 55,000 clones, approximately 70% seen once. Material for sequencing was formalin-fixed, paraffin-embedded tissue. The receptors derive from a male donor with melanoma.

The CDR3 nucleotides are TGTGCCAGCAGTGGGCGGGACAGGGGCTACGAGCAGTACTTC. It codes for CASSGRDRGYEQYF. V usage is TRBV2 and J usage is TRBJ2-7, with 10 bases lining up with TRBD1. V lost 4 bases to trimming and J lost 3 bases; unmatched junction nucleotides: 3. The CDR3 is 14 residues long. Per the germline V gene, CDR1 is SNHLY and CDR2 is FYNNEI.

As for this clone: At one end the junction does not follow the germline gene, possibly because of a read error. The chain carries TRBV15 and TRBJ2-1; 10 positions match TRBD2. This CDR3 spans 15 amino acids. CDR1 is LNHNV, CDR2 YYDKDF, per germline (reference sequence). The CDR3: CATSRAGLARGEQFF. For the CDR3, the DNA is TGTGCCACTAGCAGAGCGGGACTAGCGAGGGGTGAGCAGTTCTTC.

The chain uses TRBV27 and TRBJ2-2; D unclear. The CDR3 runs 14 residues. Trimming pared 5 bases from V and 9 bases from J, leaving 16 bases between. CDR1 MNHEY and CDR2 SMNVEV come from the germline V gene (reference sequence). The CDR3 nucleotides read TGTGCCAGCAGTCCGCGGCCCTCCCCCCGGGAGCTGTTTTTT. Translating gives CASSPRPSPRELFF.

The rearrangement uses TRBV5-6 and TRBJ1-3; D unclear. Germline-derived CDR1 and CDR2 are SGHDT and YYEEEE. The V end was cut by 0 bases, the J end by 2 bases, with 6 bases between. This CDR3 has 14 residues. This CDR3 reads CASSLVTAGNTIYF. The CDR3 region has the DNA TGTGCCAGCAGCTTGGTAACAGCTGGAAACACCATATATTTT.

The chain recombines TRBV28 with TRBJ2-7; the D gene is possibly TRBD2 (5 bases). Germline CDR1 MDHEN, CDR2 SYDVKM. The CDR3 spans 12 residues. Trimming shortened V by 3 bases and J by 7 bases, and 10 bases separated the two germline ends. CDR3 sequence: CASSLVALEQYF. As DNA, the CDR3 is TGTGCCAGCAGTTTGGTAGCGCTAGAGCAGTACTTC.

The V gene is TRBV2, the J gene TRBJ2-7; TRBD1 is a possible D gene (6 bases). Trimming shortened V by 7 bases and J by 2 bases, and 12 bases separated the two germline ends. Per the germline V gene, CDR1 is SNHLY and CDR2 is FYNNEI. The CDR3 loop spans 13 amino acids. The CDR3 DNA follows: TGTGCCAGCAAAGGGGGACGGACCTACGAGCAGTACTTC. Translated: CASKGGRTYEQYF. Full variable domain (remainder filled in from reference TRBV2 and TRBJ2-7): EPEVTQTPSHQVTQMGQEVILRCVPISNHLYFYWYRQILGQKVEFLVSFYNNEISEKSEIFDDQFSVERPDGSNFTLKIRSTKLEDSAMYFCASKGGRTYEQYFGPGTRLTVT.

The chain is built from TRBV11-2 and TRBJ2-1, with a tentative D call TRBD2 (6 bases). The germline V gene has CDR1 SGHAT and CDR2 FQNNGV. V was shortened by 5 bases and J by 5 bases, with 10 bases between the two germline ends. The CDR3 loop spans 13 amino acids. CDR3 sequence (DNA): TGTGCCAGCAGCGTGGGACTTAACAATGAGCAGTTCTTC. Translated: CASSVGLNNEQFF.

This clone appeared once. The CDR3 is CASSVDGGYEQYF. In nucleotides, the CDR3 is TGTGCCAGCAGCGTAGACGGCGGCTACGAGCAGTACTTC. The J gene is TRBJ2-7, the V gene TRBV9; D unresolved. This CDR3 spans 13 amino acids. Trimming shortened V by 0 bases and J by 3 bases, and 7 bases separated the two germline ends. Germline-derived CDR1 and CDR2 are SGDLS and YYNGEE. Drawing the rest from reference TRBV9 and TRBJ2-7, the complete variable domain is DSGVTQTPKHLITATGQRVTLRCSPRSGDLSVYWYQQSLDQGLQFLIQYYNGEERAKGNILERFSAQQFPDLHSELNLSSLELGDSALYFCASSVDGGYEQYFGPGTRLTVT.

CDR3 sequence (DNA): TGCGCCAGCAGTCAGGAGCTGGGGGGCAATCAGCCCCAGCATTTT. Translated: CASSQELGGNQPQHF. The V gene is TRBV23-1, the J gene TRBJ1-5, with a possible D match to TRBD1 (5 bases). TRBV23-1 is sorted into the ORF group, with uncertain function. The CDR3 runs to 15 residues. The ends were cut back, 3 bases at V and 2 bases at J, with 11 bases in the middle.

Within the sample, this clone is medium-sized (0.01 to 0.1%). CDR3 nucleotide sequence: TGTGCCAGCAGCTTGGCCGGGACAGGTACAGATACGCAGTATTTT. It specifies CASSLAGTGTDTQYF. V gene TRBV5-4 combines with J gene TRBJ2-3, with 8 bases fitting TRBD1. Trimming at V came to 0 bases and at J to 3 bases, leaving 3 bases not matched to a gene. This CDR3 contains 15 residues. From germline, CDR1 is SGHNT and CDR2 YYREEE (reference sequence).

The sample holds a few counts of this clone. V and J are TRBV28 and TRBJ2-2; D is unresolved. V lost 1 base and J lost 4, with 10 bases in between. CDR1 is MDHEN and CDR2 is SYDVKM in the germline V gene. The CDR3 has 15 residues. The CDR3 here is CASSLYKGFTGELFF. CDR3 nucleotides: TGTGCCAGCAGTTTATATAAGGGTTTCACCGGGGAGCTGTTTTTT.

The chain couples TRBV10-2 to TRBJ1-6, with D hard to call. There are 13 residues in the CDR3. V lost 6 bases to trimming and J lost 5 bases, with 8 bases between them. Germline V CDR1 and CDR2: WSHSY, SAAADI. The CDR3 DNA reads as TGCGCCAGCAGGGACCTGGATAATTCACCCCTCCACTTT. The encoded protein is CASRDLDNSPLHF.

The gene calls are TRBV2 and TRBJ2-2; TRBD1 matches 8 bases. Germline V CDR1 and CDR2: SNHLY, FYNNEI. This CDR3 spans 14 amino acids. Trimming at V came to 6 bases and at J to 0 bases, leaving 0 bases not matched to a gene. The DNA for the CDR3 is TGTGCCAGCAGACAGGGGGCGAACACCGGGGAGCTGTTTTTT. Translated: CASRQGANTGELFF.

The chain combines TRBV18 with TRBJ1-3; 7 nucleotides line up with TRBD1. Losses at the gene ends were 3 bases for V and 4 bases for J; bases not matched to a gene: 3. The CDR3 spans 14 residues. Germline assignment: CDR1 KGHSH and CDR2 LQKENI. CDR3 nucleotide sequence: TGTGCCAGCTCACCCGGGACAGCCGGAAACACCATATATTTT. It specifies CASSPGTAGNTIYF.

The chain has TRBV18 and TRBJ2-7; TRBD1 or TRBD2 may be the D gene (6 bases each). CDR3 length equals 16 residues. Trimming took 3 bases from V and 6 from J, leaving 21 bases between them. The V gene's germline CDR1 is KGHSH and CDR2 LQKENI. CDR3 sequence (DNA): TGTGCCAGCTCACCTCCCGGGGGCGCCGGCGGTCTCGAGCAGTACTTC. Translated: CASSPPGGAGGLEQYF.

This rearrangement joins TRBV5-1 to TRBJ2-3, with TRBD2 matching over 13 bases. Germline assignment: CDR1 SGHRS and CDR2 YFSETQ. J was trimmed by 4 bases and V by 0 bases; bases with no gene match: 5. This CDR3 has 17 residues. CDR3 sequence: CASSLGTSGRFPDTQYF. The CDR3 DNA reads TGCGCCAGCAGCTTGGGGACTAGCGGGAGATTTCCAGATACGCAGTATTTT.

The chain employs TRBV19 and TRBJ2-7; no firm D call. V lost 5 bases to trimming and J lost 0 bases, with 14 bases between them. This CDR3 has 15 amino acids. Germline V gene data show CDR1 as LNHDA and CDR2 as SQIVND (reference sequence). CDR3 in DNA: TGTGCCAGTAGTCCCACAGAAAAAAGCTCCTACGAGCAGTACTTC. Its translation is CASSPTEKSSYEQYF.

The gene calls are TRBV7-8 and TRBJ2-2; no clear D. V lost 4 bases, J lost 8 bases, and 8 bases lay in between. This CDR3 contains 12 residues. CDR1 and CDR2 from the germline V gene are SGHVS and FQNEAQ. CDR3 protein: CASSSRVGELFF. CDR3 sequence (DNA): TGTGCCAGCAGCTCCCGAGTTGGGGAGCTGTTTTTT.